The 32 T cell receptor beta chains reported below all come from one sample, sequenced in a study of identical twins (dated by TCRdb to 2015 to 2016). Library method: 5' RACE. This sample was sequenced with an Illumina HiSeq 2000. TCRdb itself trimmed the public reads at Q25 with fastp, ran MiXCR and retained productive beta chains. Identical CDR3 protein sequences are pooled into one entry, listed with their most common genes and DNA. The sample table records 700,000 or so distinct CDR3 sequences; 21% of these occur just once. The ten largest clones represent roughly 4% of the sample. This same sample was also part of a study on T cells expressing NK-cell markers.

The source material was PBMCs. The receptors shown here come from a woman under 30 in good health.

The chain joins TRBV5-6 to TRBJ2-7; no clear D gene. V lost 4 bases and J lost 2, with 13 bases in between. Germline V gene data show CDR1 as SGHDT and CDR2 as YYEEEE. This CDR3 contains 14 residues. Written as DNA, the CDR3 is TGTGCCAGCAGCCGTGGTGTCGGTCCCTACGAGCAGTACTTC. Translation: CASSRGVGPYEQYF.

This clonotype was recorded at least ten times. V gene TRBV12-3 or TRBV12-4 combines with J gene TRBJ2-7; D is possibly TRBD2 (6 bases). Between the trimmed V and J ends, which lost 5 bases and 1 base, there was a span of 15 bases. The CDR3 covers 15 residues. For the CDR3, the DNA is TGTGCCAGCAGTACCGGCGGGACTCCATCCTACGAGCAGTACTTC. It encodes CASSTGGTPSYEQYF.

The chain carries TRBV20-1 and TRBJ1-3, with D tentatively TRBD1 (6 bases). With 3 bases removed from V and 5 bases from J, the gap between germline ends came to 14 bases. This CDR3 spans 14 amino acids. CDR1 DFQATT and CDR2 SNEGSKA come from the germline V gene (reference sequence). The CDR3 DNA sequence: TGCAGTGCTAGGGGGACAACGGGAAGAAACACCATATATTTT. This codes for CSARGTTGRNTIYF.

The CDR3 coding sequence is TGTGCCAGCAGTTCACAGGGGAGACTAGCCAAAAACATTCAGTACTTC. The encoded protein is CASSSQGRLAKNIQYF. This sequence joins TRBV28 and TRBJ2-4, with 7 positions matching TRBD1. The CDR3 is 16 amino acids. Germline V CDR1 and CDR2: MDHEN, SYDVKM. With 4 bases clipped from V and 0 bases from J, the junction kept 6 bases outside the gene matches.

The chain recombines TRBV20-1 with TRBJ2-7; D may be TRBD1 or TRBD2 (5 bases each). The CDR3 has 15 residues. The germline V gene encodes CDR1 DFQATT and CDR2 SNEGSKA (reference sequence). The ends were cut back, 3 bases at V and 0 bases at J, with 15 bases in the middle. The CDR3 nucleotides read TGCAGTGCTAGGCCTGGGACGGTACGCTCCTACGAGCAGTACTTC. Translation gives CSARPGTVRSYEQYF.

V gene TRBV12-3 or TRBV12-4 combines with J gene TRBJ1-1; D gene uncertain. Trimming took off 6 bases at V and 6 bases at J, with 8 bases between the two ends. The CDR3 is 11 residues long. CDR3 nucleotide sequence: TGTGCCAGCAGAAAGTACTCTGAAGCTTTCTTT. The encoded protein is CASRKYSEAFF.

This clonotype has more than one count but fewer than ten. The chain combines TRBV6-5 with TRBJ2-3, with a possible D match to TRBD2 (7 bases). Germline CDR1 reads MNHEY; CDR2 reads SVGAGI. This CDR3 is built from 13 residues. The V gene lost 2 bases and the J gene lost 13 bases, with 16 bases spanning the gap. The CDR3 sequence is CASSYGGTGGKYF. The CDR3 nucleotides read TGTGCCAGCAGTTACGGAGGGACGGGGGGCAAGTATTTT.

The rearrangement links TRBV12-3 or TRBV12-4 to TRBJ1-1, with a possible D match to TRBD1 (5 bases). The V gene lost 5 bases and the J gene lost 3 bases, with 19 bases spanning the gap. This CDR3 region has 16 residues. CDR3 sequence reads: CASSPPRGGKDTEAFF. The CDR3 bases are TGTGCCAGCAGTCCTCCCCGGGGGGGGAAGGACACTGAAGCTTTCTTT.

The chain recombines TRBV20-1 with TRBJ2-5; a weak D match, TRBD2 (5 bases). CDR3 size: 14 residues. Germline V gene sequence: CDR1 DFQATT, CDR2 SNEGSKA (reference sequence). Trimming cost V 8 bases and J 5 bases, with 21 bases left between them. CDR3 nucleotides: TGCAGTACTAAGATAGGCGGGTCAAGGGAGACCCAGTACTTC. Amino acids: CSTKIGGSRETQYF.

The rearrangement joins TRBV10-3 to TRBJ2-3; D perhaps matches TRBD2 (6 bases). The CDR3 has 14 amino acids. V dropped 4 bases and J dropped 9 bases, with 17 bases sitting between them. In germline, CDR1 is ENHRY, CDR2 SYGVKD. In DNA form, the CDR3 reads TGTGCCATCAGTGGGCAGGGACTCGACAAAACGCAGTATTTT. As protein: CAISGQGLDKTQYF.

This chain uses TRBV12-3 or TRBV12-4 with TRBJ2-7; tentatively, D is TRBD2 (5 bases). V lost 1 base and J 0 bases, leaving 10 bases between the germline ends. There are 15 residues in the CDR3. The CDR3, as DNA: TGTGCCAGCAGTTTAGGTCTAGGGAGCTCCTACGAGCAGTACTTC. Amino acid sequence: CASSLGLGSSYEQYF.

V gene TRBV12-3 or TRBV12-4 combines with J gene TRBJ1-2, with D possibly being TRBD1 (5 bases). Trimming cost V 2 bases and J 3 bases, with 7 bases left between them. The CDR3 is made up of 13 amino acids. The CDR3 protein is CASSLLGHYGYTF. In DNA form, the CDR3 reads TGTGCCAGCAGTTTATTGGGGCACTATGGCTACACCTTC.

This clonotype was observed a few times. The chain employs TRBV4-3 and TRBJ2-5, with 8 nucleotides matching TRBD2. In germline, CDR1 is LGHNA, CDR2 YSLEER. The J segment lost 4 bases and the V segment lost 0 bases, leaving 4 bases of the junction unmatched. The CDR3 has 15 amino acids. This chain's CDR3 is CASSQESSGRETQYF. Written as DNA, the CDR3 is TGCGCCAGCAGCCAAGAGTCCAGCGGGAGAGAGACCCAGTACTTC.

This clonotype appeared many times. The chain carries TRBV20-1 and TRBJ1-6; D might be TRBD1 (5 bases). V lost 0 bases, J lost 10 bases, and 13 bases lay in between. The length of the CDR3 is 14 residues. In germline, CDR1 is DFQATT, CDR2 SNEGSKA (reference sequence). The DNA for the CDR3 is TGCAGTGCTAGAGATTCCAGGGCGGCCTCACCCCTCCACTTT. This sequence encodes CSARDSRAASPLHF.

This chain links TRBV3-1 with TRBJ1-1, with D hard to call. With 0 bases removed from V and 10 bases from J, the gap between germline ends came to 12 bases. Germline CDR1 and CDR2: LGHDT and YNNKEL (reference sequence). This CDR3 region has 13 residues. The CDR3 region is CASSQDVVTRAFF. CDR3 sequence (DNA): TGTGCCAGCAGCCAAGATGTGGTAACGAGAGCTTTCTTT.

This chain uses TRBV11-2 with TRBJ2-4; 11 positions match TRBD2. Germline values: CDR1 SGHAT, CDR2 FQNNGV. Losses at the gene ends were 4 bases for V and 7 bases for J; bases not matched to a gene: 12. The CDR3 runs 17 residues. CDR3 residues: CASSSRSIGTSGNIQYF. In nucleotides, the CDR3 is TGTGCCAGCAGCTCACGGAGTATCGGGACTAGCGGTAACATTCAGTACTTC.

This clonotype was picked up many times. The chain links TRBV4-3 to TRBJ1-4, with unresolved D. The CDR3 has 17 residues. V gave up 3 bases and J gave up 0 bases, with 14 bases separating them. Germline CDR1 LGHNA, CDR2 YSLEER. CDR3 nucleotide sequence: TGCGCCAGCAGCCATCAATTGAGGGCAGCAACTAATGAAAAACTGTTTTTT. It translates to CASSHQLRAATNEKLFF.

There are a few counts of this clonotype. The chain recombines TRBV5-1 with TRBJ2-1; no definite D call. The CDR3 sequence is 15 residues long. The V gene's germline CDR1 is SGHRS and CDR2 YFSETQ. Trimming stripped 3 bases from V and 0 bases from J, with 10 bases between. The CDR3 coding sequence is TGCGCCAGCAGCTCGTTCATGAGCTCCTACAATGAGCAGTTCTTC. This sequence encodes CASSSFMSSYNEQFF.

This chain links TRBV6-2 or TRBV6-3 with TRBJ2-1, with 7 nucleotides matching TRBD1. Germline-derived CDR1 and CDR2 are MNHEY and SVGEGT. V trimming: 5 bases; J trimming: 6 bases; junction bases outside the gene matches: 13. This CDR3 has 16 amino acids. The CDR3 reads CASSALEGGASNEQFF. CDR3 nucleotide sequence: TGTGCCAGCAGTGCCCTTGAAGGGGGCGCGAGCAATGAGCAGTTCTTC.

This clonotype was counted a few times. This chain links TRBV5-1 with TRBJ2-2; D remains ambiguous. Between the trimmed V and J ends, which lost 0 bases and 2 bases, there was a span of 11 bases. This CDR3 is 16 amino acids long. Per the germline V gene, CDR1 is SGHRS and CDR2 is YFSETQ. CDR3 region: CASSLAVTPNTGELFF. DNA for the CDR3: TGCGCCAGCAGCTTGGCCGTGACACCCAACACCGGGGAGCTGTTTTTT.

This clonotype has more than one count but fewer than ten. The chain combines TRBV7-9 with TRBJ2-1; possible D gene TRBD1, 5 bases. This CDR3 is built from 14 residues. The V gene's germline CDR1 is SEHNR and CDR2 FQNEAQ (reference sequence). The V gene lost 2 bases and the J gene lost 5 bases, with 10 bases spanning the gap. CDR3 DNA sequence: TGTGCCAGCAGCTTATTGACAGAAAACAATGAGCAGTTCTTC. Encoded protein: CASSLLTENNEQFF.

The chain has TRBV2 and TRBJ1-1; D is undetermined. This CDR3 has 14 amino acids. Per germline, CDR1 SNHLY and CDR2 FYNNEI. V was shortened by 5 bases and J by 0 bases, with 10 bases between the two germline ends. The CDR3 sequence: CASSLARLNTEAFF. CDR3 in DNA: TGTGCCAGCAGTCTGGCCAGGCTGAACACTGAAGCTTTCTTT.

This rearrangement joins TRBV12-3 or TRBV12-4 to TRBJ2-1; D might be TRBD1 or TRBD2, each matching 5 bases. V lost 7 bases to trimming and J lost 5 bases, with 15 bases between them. The length of the CDR3 is 14 residues. The DNA for the CDR3 is TGTGCCAGCACCCTTTACCGGGACGACAATGAGCAGTTCTTC. As protein: CASTLYRDDNEQFF.

This clonotype was found many times. CDR3 sequence reads: CASRELTQSNYGYTF. For the CDR3, the DNA is TGCGCCAGCAGAGAGTTGACCCAAAGCAACTATGGCTACACCTTC. This chain links TRBV5-1 with TRBJ1-2; D gene ambiguous. The CDR3 length is 15 residues. CDR1 is SGHRS and CDR2 is YFSETQ in the germline V gene. V lost 5 bases and J 2 bases, leaving 16 bases between the germline ends.

The chain recombines TRBV5-1 with TRBJ1-1, with D possibly matching TRBD1 (5 bases). Germline CDR1 reads SGHRS; CDR2 reads YFSETQ. This CDR3 spans 14 amino acids. Trimming left V 4 bases short and J 0 bases short, with 10 bases between. For the CDR3, the DNA is TGCGCCAGCAGCCACAGACAGATGAACACTGAAGCTTTCTTT. It specifies CASSHRQMNTEAFF.

The J gene is TRBJ2-2, the V gene TRBV12-3 or TRBV12-4; D is possibly TRBD2 (6 bases). The CDR3 contains 15 residues. The germline V and J ends were trimmed by 3 bases and 7 bases, with 15 bases remaining between them. The CDR3 here is CASSLVGGGIGELFF. The CDR3 bases are TGTGCCAGCAGTTTGGTGGGAGGTGGCATCGGGGAGCTGTTTTTT.

This clonotype was seen many times. The V call is TRBV29-1, the J call TRBJ2-1; 14 nucleotides match TRBD2. J lost 8 bases, V lost 1 base, and 4 bases had no gene match. The germline V gene encodes CDR1 SQVTM and CDR2 ANQGSEA. The CDR3 consists of 15 residues. This CDR3 is CSVEGTSGRSYEQFF. The CDR3 DNA is TGCAGCGTTGAAGGGACTAGCGGGAGGTCCTATGAGCAGTTCTTC.

DNA for the CDR3: TGTGCCAGCAGCTTGGAACTAGCGGGGGGCCTCTACAATGAGCAGTTCTTC. Its translation: CASSLELAGGLYNEQFF. The chain recombines TRBV5-5 with TRBJ2-1; 12 bases fit TRBD2. Trimming cost V 0 bases and J 3 bases; bases outside gene matches: 4. The germline V gene encodes CDR1 SGHKS and CDR2 YYEKEE (reference sequence). This CDR3 region has 17 residues.

The chain uses TRBV2 and TRBJ2-6; D perhaps matches TRBD1 (6 bases). Germline CDR1 is SNHLY and CDR2 is FYNNEI. V was clipped by 6 bases and J by 0 bases, with 18 bases between them. CDR3 length: 18 residues. The CDR3 sequence is CASRGLGHLSSGANVLTF. The DNA of the CDR3 is TGTGCCAGCAGGGGGCTGGGACACCTTAGCTCTGGGGCCAACGTCCTGACTTTC.

The chain joins TRBV20-1 to TRBJ1-1; D call uncertain. Per the germline V gene, CDR1 is DFQATT and CDR2 is SNEGSKA (reference sequence). V was pared by 3 bases and J by 8 bases, with 1 base between. The CDR3 is 8 residues long. The CDR3 loop is CSAREAFF. The CDR3 region has the DNA TGCAGTGCTAGGGAAGCTTTCTTT.

This clonotype was detected only a few times. J is TRBJ1-1 and V is TRBV4-1; D gene uncertain. Germline lookup yields CDR1 MGHRA and CDR2 YSYEKL. This CDR3 is built from 14 residues. Trimming cost V 1 base and J 1 base, with 7 bases left between them. Here the CDR3 DNA reads TGCGCCAGCAGCCAAGTGAACACGAACACTGAAGCTTTCTTT. This codes for CASSQVNTNTEAFF.

In this sample, this clonotype turned up many times. The chain couples TRBV29-1 to TRBJ2-2, with D perhaps TRBD1 (5 bases). V dropped 1 base and J dropped 8 bases, with 23 bases sitting between them. There are 17 residues in the CDR3. Germline CDR1 reads SQVTM; CDR2 reads ANQGSEA. The CDR3 bases are TGCAGCGTTGAAGGGGCTAGAGACAGTCGGTCTCCGGGGGAGCTGTTTTTT. Protein: CSVEGARDSRSPGELFF.